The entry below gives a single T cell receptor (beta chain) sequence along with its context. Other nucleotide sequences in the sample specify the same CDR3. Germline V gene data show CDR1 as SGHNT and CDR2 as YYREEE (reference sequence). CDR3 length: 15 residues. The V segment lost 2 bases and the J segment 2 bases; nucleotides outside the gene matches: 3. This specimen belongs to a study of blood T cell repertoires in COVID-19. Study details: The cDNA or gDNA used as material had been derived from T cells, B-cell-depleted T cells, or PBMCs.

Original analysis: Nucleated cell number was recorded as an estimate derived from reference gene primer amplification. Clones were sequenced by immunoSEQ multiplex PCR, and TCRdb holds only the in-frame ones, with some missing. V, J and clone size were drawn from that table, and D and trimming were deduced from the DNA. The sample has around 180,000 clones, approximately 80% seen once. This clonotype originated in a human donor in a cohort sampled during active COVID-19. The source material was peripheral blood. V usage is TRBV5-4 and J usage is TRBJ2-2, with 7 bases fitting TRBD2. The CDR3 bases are TGTGCCAGCAGCTTAAAGCGGGAAAACACCGGGGAGCTGTTTTTT. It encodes CASSLKRENTGELFF.